This T cell receptor (beta chain) was documented in a study of OX40 agonist ivuxolimab in advanced cancers. Study-wide findings and caveats: At 0.1 to 3.0 mg/kg, clonal expansion of CD4+ and CD8+ blood T cells had occurred by week 6.

From germline, CDR1 is SNHLY and CDR2 FYNNEI. This CDR3 spans 14 amino acids. Germline trimming cut 6 bases from V and 6 bases from J; bases unmatched to any gene: 8. Of note for this clone: Its specificity is unknown.

Generated by immunoSEQ multiplex PCR, the TCRdb table keeps only in-frame clones and is missing some. The sample has 75,000 to 95,000 clones, 75% to 90% seen once. This clonotype originated in an adult with an advanced solid tumor such as melanoma, head and neck, liver or kidney cancer. The material sequenced was CD4+ or CD8+ T cells sorted from blood, taken in a trial of the OX40 agonist ivuxolimab. The chain links TRBV2 to TRBJ1-5; 7 bases are shared with TRBD1. CDR3 sequence reads: CASRFTGVGQPQHF. The CDR3 DNA follows: TGTGCCAGCAGGTTTACAGGGGTAGGTCAGCCCCAGCATTTT.